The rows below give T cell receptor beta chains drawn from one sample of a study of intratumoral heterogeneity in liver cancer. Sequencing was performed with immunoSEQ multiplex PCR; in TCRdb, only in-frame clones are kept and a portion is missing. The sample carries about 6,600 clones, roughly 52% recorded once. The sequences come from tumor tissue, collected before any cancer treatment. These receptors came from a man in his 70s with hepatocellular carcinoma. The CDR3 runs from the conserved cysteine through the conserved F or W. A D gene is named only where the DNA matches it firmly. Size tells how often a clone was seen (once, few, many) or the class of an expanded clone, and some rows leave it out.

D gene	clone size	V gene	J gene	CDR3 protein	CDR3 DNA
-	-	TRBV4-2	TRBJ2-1	CASSQGGPEQFF	TGTGCCAGCAGCCAAGGAGGGCCAGAGCAGTTCTTC
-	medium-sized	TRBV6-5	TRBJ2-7	CASKENEQYF	TGTGCCAGCAAAGAAAACGAGCAGTACTTC
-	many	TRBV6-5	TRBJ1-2	CASSPRLDYGYTF	TGTGCCAGCAGTCCCAGGCTTGACTATGGCTACACCTTC
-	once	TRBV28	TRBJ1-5	CASSSASPRPLYSNQPQHF	TGTGCCAGCAGTTCCGCCAGCCCCCGCCCCCTATATAGCAATCAGCCCCAGCATTTT
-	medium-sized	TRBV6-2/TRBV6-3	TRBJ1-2	CASSLGGPYGYTF	TGTGCCAGCAGCCTGGGGGGGCCCTATGGCTACACCTTC
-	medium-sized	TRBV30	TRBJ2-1	CAWSGGQRYNEQFF	TGTGCCTGGAGTGGGGGCCAGCGCTACAATGAGCAGTTCTTC
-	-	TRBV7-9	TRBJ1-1	CASSLGGSPNTEAFF	TGTGCCAGCAGCTTGGGGGGGTCCCCGAACACTGAAGCTTTCTTT
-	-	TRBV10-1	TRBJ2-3	CASSEWGFADTQYF	TGCGCCAGCAGTGAGTGGGGATTCGCAGATACGCAGTATTTT
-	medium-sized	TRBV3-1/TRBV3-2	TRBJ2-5	CASSLGGGLKETQYF	TGTGCCAGCAGTCTGGGAGGGGGGTTAAAAGAGACCCAGTACTTC
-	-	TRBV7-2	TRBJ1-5	CASSLRDRRQPQHF	TGTGCCAGCAGCTTACGGGACCGCAGGCAGCCCCAGCATTTT
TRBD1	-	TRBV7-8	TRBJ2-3	CASSYQGASTDTQYF	TGTGCCAGCAGCTATCAGGGGGCAAGCACAGATACGCAGTATTTT
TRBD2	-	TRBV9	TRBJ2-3	CASSPVAGGTDTQYF	TGTGCCAGCAGCCCCGTTGCGGGAGGCACAGATACGCAGTATTTT
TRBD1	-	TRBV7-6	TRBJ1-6	CASSTRPGQENSPLHF	TGTGCCAGCAGCACCCGCCCCGGACAGGAGAATTCACCCCTCCACTTT
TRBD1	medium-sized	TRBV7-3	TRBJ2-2	CASSITGQVNGELFF	TGTGCCAGCAGCATCACGGGACAGGTGAACGGGGAGCTGTTTTTT
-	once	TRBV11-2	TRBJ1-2	CASSLRAWNHYGYTF	TGTGCCAGCAGCTTAAGGGCGTGGAACCACTATGGCTACACCTTC
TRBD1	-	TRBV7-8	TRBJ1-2	CASSLGVPAAGQGANYGYTF	TGTGCCAGCAGCTTAGGGGTCCCGGCGGCGGGACAGGGAGCTAACTATGGCTACACCTTC
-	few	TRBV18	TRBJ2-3	CASSPRQGVADTQYF	TGTGCCAGCTCACCACGCCAGGGAGTGGCAGATACGCAGTATTTT
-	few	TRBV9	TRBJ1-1	CASSPRPGREAFF	TGTGCCAGCAGCCCCCGACCGGGACGCGAAGCTTTCTTT
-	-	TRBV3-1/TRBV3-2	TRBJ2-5	CASSQGGTYQETQYF	TGTGCCAGCAGCCAAGGGGGGACGTACCAAGAGACCCAGTACTTC
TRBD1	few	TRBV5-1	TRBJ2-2	CASSLTTGGFGELFF	TGCGCCAGCAGCTTAACGACAGGGGGCTTCGGGGAGCTGTTTTTT
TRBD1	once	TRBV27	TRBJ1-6	CASSLRSPGQGVSSPLHF	TGTGCCAGCAGTTTGAGGTCACCGGGACAGGGTGTTTCTTCACCCCTCCACTTT
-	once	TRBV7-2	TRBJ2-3	CASSASGKNTQYF	TGTGCCAGCAGCGCCTCGGGCAAAAATACGCAGTATTTT
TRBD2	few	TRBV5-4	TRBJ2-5	CASSYSGGEETQYF	TGTGCCAGCAGTTATAGCGGGGGGGAAGAGACCCAGTACTTC
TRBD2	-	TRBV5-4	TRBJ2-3	CASSWGSGGPADTQYF	TGTGCCAGCAGCTGGGGGAGCGGGGGGCCCGCAGATACGCAGTATTTT
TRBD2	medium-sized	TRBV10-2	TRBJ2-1	CASRGYVAGKNEQFF	TGCGCCAGCAGAGGATACGTAGCGGGGAAGAATGAGCAGTTCTTC
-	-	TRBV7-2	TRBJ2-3	CASSFTGFGTDTQYF	TGTGCCAGCAGTTTCACAGGGTTCGGCACAGATACGCAGTATTTT